This TCR beta chain was recovered during a study of T cells in Graves' hyperthyroidism and ophthalmopathy. The germline gives CDR1 MNHEY, CDR2 SVGAGI. The V gene lost 3 bases and the J gene lost 2 bases, with 10 bases spanning the gap. The CDR3 is 15 amino acids. Regions amplified from RNA transcripts were the TCR beta CDR3 regions. TCR CDR3 underwent first-round RT-PCR with the HTBI primer set. In TCRdb, the multiplex PCR reads were re-called with MiXCR into one record per CDR3 protein. Altogether hundreds of thousands of distinct CDR3 sequences are present, about 17% being singletons, with the ten largest covering around 17%. With regard to this clonotype: The antigen is unknown.

Overall study results and limits: Most thyroid-expanded clonotypes above 0.001 were also found in blood. Ophthalmopathy cases were set apart from stable hyperthyroidism by a 13 V-J model.

On the basis of clinical symptoms, serum thyroxine and TRAb, thyroid ultrasound and orbital computed tomography, diagnoses were made. PBMCs were sourced from roughly 10 ml fresh peripheral blood. The origin of this receptor is a woman between 45 and 65 years old with Graves' hyperthyroidism that later progressed to Graves' ophthalmopathy. The specimen was blood. The rearrangement links TRBV6-5 to TRBJ2-2, with D unclear. CDR3 loop: CASSYNGENTGELFF. CDR3 bases: TGTGCCAGCAGTTATAATGGGGAAAACACCGGGGAGCTGTTTTTT.